The 27 T cell receptor beta chains reported below all come from one sample, sequenced in a study of blood T cell repertoires in COVID-19. Using immunoSEQ multiplex PCR, the repertoire was profiled, and TCRdb retains in-frame clones only, with some absent. The sample includes some 100,000 clones, roughly 85% of them seen just once. Sequenced sample: peripheral blood. These receptors came from a human donor in a cohort sampled during active COVID-19.

Notes on this clone: At one boundary the junction diverges from the germline segment, which might be a read error. This chain uses TRBV7-9 with TRBJ2-1, with 7 bases lining up with TRBD1. The CDR3 has 16 residues. Germline V gene lookup returns CDR1 SEHNR and CDR2 FQNEAQ (reference sequence). The CDR3 DNA follows: TGTGCCAGCACCCCCGGTGGCCTAGGGGGCTACATTGAGCAGTTCTTC. Protein product: CASTPGGLGGYIEQFF.

This chain joins TRBV7-6 and TRBJ2-5; 7 nucleotides match TRBD2. The CDR3 runs to 14 residues. Germline V gene sequence: CDR1 SGHVS, CDR2 FNYEAQ. Trimming at V came to 2 bases and at J to 4 bases, leaving 4 bases not matched to a gene. The CDR3, as DNA: TGTGCCAGCAGCTTATCCGGGGAGGGAGAGACCCAGTACTTC. The encoded protein is CASSLSGEGETQYF. Full variable domain (missing parts from reference TRBV7-6 and TRBJ2-5): GAGVSQSPRYKVTKRGQDVALRCDPISGHVSLYWYRQALGQGPEFLTYFNYEAQQDKSGLPNDRFSAERPEGSISTLTIQRTEQRDSAMYRCASSLSGEGETQYFGPGTRLLVL.

This clone was seen once. CDR3 sequence reads: CASSLRGPGANVLTF. CDR3 DNA: TGTGCCAGCAGCTTGCGAGGCCCCGGGGCCAACGTCCTGACTTTC. This chain connects TRBV5-6 to TRBJ2-6, with no clear D. CDR3 length: 15 residues. Germline-derived CDR1 and CDR2 are SGHDT and YYEEEE. The V and J ends lost 1 base and 4 bases respectively, with 9 bases between them.

J is TRBJ2-3 and V is TRBV2; 7 bases are shared with TRBD2. The ends lost 2 bases at V and 6 bases at J; junction bases unmatched: 14. CDR1 SNHLY and CDR2 FYNNEI come from the germline V gene. This CDR3 is built from 17 residues. CDR3 nucleotide sequence: TGTGCCAGCAGTGAATTAGGGATATCTGGGGGAGGGGATACGCAGTATTTT. This gives the protein CASSELGISGGGDTQYF.

This clone has just a few counts. The rearrangement uses TRBV7-3 and TRBJ1-1, with D possibly being TRBD1 (6 bases). V shed 5 bases and J shed 1 base, with 8 bases lying between them. The CDR3 spans 13 residues. The germline V gene encodes CDR1 SGHTA and CDR2 FQGTGA. This CDR3 is CASSRQENTEAFF. DNA of the CDR3: TGTGCCAGCAGCCGACAGGAGAACACTGAAGCTTTCTTT.

The chain uses TRBV5-1 and TRBJ2-3; 7 nucleotides line up with TRBD2. The trim removed 2 bases at V and 6 bases at J, leaving 9 bases unmatched. The CDR3 has 15 residues. Germline assignment: CDR1 SGHRS and CDR2 YFSETQ. CDR3 nucleotides: TGCGCCAGCAGCTTCTTTGCGGGGGTTGGGGATACGCAGTATTTT. Translated: CASSFFAGVGDTQYF.

This chain connects TRBV3-1 (or the pseudogene TRBV3-2) to TRBJ2-7, with D unresolved. With 0 bases removed from V and 0 bases from J, the gap between germline ends came to 9 bases. In germline, CDR1 is LGHDT, CDR2 YNNKEL (reference sequence). This CDR3 region has 15 residues. CDR3 sequence: CASSQDLGSSYEQYF. In nucleotides, the CDR3 is TGTGCCAGCAGCCAAGATCTTGGCTCCTCCTACGAGCAGTACTTC.

The gene calls are TRBV5-1 and TRBJ2-3; TRBD2 matches 8 bases. V was pared by 2 bases and J by 3 bases, with 11 bases of the junction left unmatched. CDR1 SGHRS and CDR2 YFSETQ come from the germline V gene. The CDR3 runs to 17 residues. The CDR3 here is CASSFGVRGGGTDTQYF. CDR3 bases: TGCGCCAGCAGCTTCGGCGTCCGGGGGGGCGGGACAGATACGCAGTATTTT.

The V and J genes are TRBV18 and TRBJ1-2, with 7 positions matching TRBD1. Losses at the gene ends were 5 bases for V and 9 bases for J; bases not matched to a gene: 9. This CDR3 is 13 amino acids long. From germline, CDR1 is KGHSH and CDR2 LQKENI. The DNA for the CDR3 is TGTGCCAGCTCATCGGACCCGGGACAGAGCTACACCTTC. Protein sequence: CASSSDPGQSYTF.

J is TRBJ2-7 and V is TRBV28; TRBD1 might be the D (6 bases). CDR1 and CDR2 from the germline V gene are MDHEN and SYDVKM. CDR3 size: 13 residues. The V end was cut by 10 bases, the J end by 3 bases, with 16 bases between. In DNA form, the CDR3 reads TGTGCCATCACCGGGACACCAGACTACGAGCAGTACTTC. This gives the protein CAITGTPDYEQYF.

The chain uses TRBV7-9 and TRBJ2-1, with a tentative D call TRBD1 (6 bases). This CDR3 region has 14 residues. Per germline, CDR1 SEHNR and CDR2 FQNEAQ (reference sequence). The V end lost 5 bases, the J end lost 4 bases, and 12 bases lay between the germline ends. CDR3: CASSRNGQYNEQFF. CDR3 DNA: TGTGCCAGCAGCCGTAATGGACAGTACAATGAGCAGTTCTTC.

The chain is built from TRBV7-9 and TRBJ2-1; TRBD2 matches 10 bases. Germline V gene lookup returns CDR1 SEHNR and CDR2 FQNEAQ (reference sequence). This CDR3 has 15 residues. V was pared by 0 bases and J by 4 bases, with 0 bases of the junction left unmatched. CDR3 DNA sequence: TGTGCCAGCAGCTTAGCACTAGCGGGGTACAATGAGCAGTTCTTC. Encoded protein: CASSLALAGYNEQFF. Supplemented by reference TRBV7-9 and TRBJ2-1, the full variable domain reads DTGVSQNPRHKITKRGQNVTFRCDPISEHNRLYWYRQTLGQGPEFLTYFQNEAQLEKSRLLSDRFSAERPKGSFSTLEIQRTEQGDSAMYLCASSLALAGYNEQFFGPGTRLTVL.

The V call is TRBV5-1, the J call TRBJ1-4; TRBD1 agrees at 9 bases. Germline loops: CDR1 SGHRS, CDR2 YFSETQ. The CDR3 runs to 17 residues. With V trimmed by 3 bases and J by 3 bases, 9 bases remained unmatched. The CDR3 spells CASSSGQGNRPNEKLFF. The CDR3 region has the DNA TGCGCCAGCAGCTCGGGACAGGGTAACCGTCCTAATGAAAAACTGTTTTTT.

The CDR3 here is CASSSAGATLYGYTF. The CDR3, as DNA: TGTGCCAGCAGTTCCGCCGGAGCAACCCTCTATGGCTACACCTTC. This chain uses TRBV6-6 with TRBJ1-2; no clear D. The CDR3 has 15 residues. From germline, CDR1 is MNHNY and CDR2 SVGAGI (reference sequence). V dropped 4 bases and J dropped 4 bases, with 16 bases sitting between them.

This clone has more than one count but fewer than ten. The V call is TRBV2, the J call TRBJ2-7; TRBD1 aligns across 8 bases. V was clipped by 8 bases and J by 4 bases; unmatched bases: 1. The length of the CDR3 is 11 residues. Per the germline V gene, CDR1 is SNHLY and CDR2 is FYNNEI. The CDR3 region is CASDRGYEQYF. CDR3 sequence (DNA): TGTGCCAGCGACAGGGGTTACGAGCAGTACTTC.

The genes are TRBV28 and TRBJ2-3; D is unclear. Per germline, CDR1 MDHEN and CDR2 SYDVKM. Trimming pared 6 bases from V and 3 bases from J, leaving 16 bases between. The CDR3 is made up of 15 amino acids. In DNA, the CDR3 is TGTGCCAGCAGCCTCACTGCGCTTCGGACAGATACGCAGTATTTT. Translation gives CASSLTALRTDTQYF. The complete variable domain, with remaining parts taken from reference TRBV28 and TRBJ2-3, reads DVKVTQSSRYLVKRTGEKVFLECVQDMDHENMFWYRQDPGLGLRLIYFSYDVKMKEKGDIPEGYSVSREKKERFSLILESASTNQTSMYLCASSLTALRTDTQYFGPGTRLTVL.

This clone was detected only a few times. The chain joins TRBV18 to TRBJ1-2, with 9 positions matching TRBD1. There are 15 residues in the CDR3. The germline V gene has CDR1 KGHSH and CDR2 LQKENI. Trimming took 3 bases from V and 4 from J; bases not matched to a gene: 6. The CDR3 sequence is CASSPTGGVGYGYTF. CDR3 coding DNA: TGTGCCAGCTCACCTACAGGGGGCGTCGGCTATGGCTACACCTTC.

This sequence joins TRBV5-6 and TRBJ2-2, with D perhaps matching TRBD1 (7 bases). Trimming left V 4 bases short and J 5 bases short, with 18 bases between. Germline assignment: CDR1 SGHDT and CDR2 YYEEEE. The CDR3 extends over 16 amino acids. CDR3 sequence reads: CASSRGGGYLTGELFF. CDR3 DNA: TGTGCCAGCAGCCGTGGAGGGGGCTATTTAACCGGGGAGCTGTTTTTT.

The chain uses TRBV28 and TRBJ1-1; 7 bases map to TRBD1. Germline-derived CDR1 and CDR2 are MDHEN and SYDVKM. The V segment lost 2 bases and the J segment 0 bases; nucleotides outside the gene matches: 9. CDR3 size: 17 residues. CDR3 in DNA: TGTGCCAGCAGTTTACAGGGGGGCGATACCATGAACACTGAAGCTTTCTTT. Protein: CASSLQGGDTMNTEAFF.

The rearrangement links TRBV5-1 to TRBJ2-2; D gene ambiguous. There are 13 residues in the CDR3. Germline lookup yields CDR1 SGHRS and CDR2 YFSETQ. V lost 2 bases and J lost 2, with 4 bases in between. In DNA, the CDR3 is TGCGCCAGCAGCTTACATAACACCGGGGAGCTGTTTTTT. Its protein product is CASSLHNTGELFF.

The rearrangement links TRBV5-1 to TRBJ1-1; D is perhaps TRBD1 (6 bases). The germline CDR1 and CDR2 sequences are SGHRS and YFSETQ. V was shortened by 2 bases and J by 1 base, with 9 bases between the two germline ends. The CDR3 loop spans 14 amino acids. The CDR3 protein is CASSFGGANTEAFF. CDR3 bases: TGCGCCAGCAGCTTCGGGGGGGCGAACACTGAAGCTTTCTTT.

The chain is built from TRBV14 and TRBJ2-1, with D hard to call. The CDR3 sequence is 16 residues long. Germline-derived CDR1 and CDR2 are SGHDN and FVKESK. The germline V and J ends were trimmed by 4 bases and 4 bases, with 17 bases remaining between them. Written as DNA, the CDR3 is TGTGCCAGCAGCCCTTCGCGGCTGTACCGTTACAATGAGCAGTTCTTC. Translated, it gives CASSPSRLYRYNEQFF. The whole variable domain, filled in from reference TRBV14 and TRBJ2-1, reads EAGVTQFPSHSVIEKGQTVTLRCDPISGHDNLYWYRRVMGKEIKFLLHFVKESKQDESGMPNNRFLAERTGGTYSTLKVQPAELEDSGVYFCASSPSRLYRYNEQFFGPGTRLTVL.

The chain couples TRBV19 to TRBJ2-1; D may be TRBD1 (6 bases). The CDR3 runs to 15 residues. Trimming cost V 3 bases and J 5 bases, with 14 bases left between them. The germline gives CDR1 LNHDA, CDR2 SQIVND (reference sequence). CDR3 protein: CASSIVGARDNEQFF. CDR3 in DNA: TGTGCCAGTAGTATCGTGGGGGCGCGAGACAATGAGCAGTTCTTC.

This clone was seen a single time. V is TRBV19 and J is TRBJ2-3, with D possibly matching TRBD2 (6 bases). Looked up from germline, CDR1 is LNHDA and CDR2 is SQIVND (reference sequence). There are 13 residues in the CDR3. V was shortened by 11 bases and J by 2 bases, with 14 bases between the two germline ends. The CDR3 loop reads CASRGIPTDTQYF. CDR3 bases: TGTGCCTCCCGGGGGATCCCCACAGATACGCAGTATTTT.

The CDR3 DNA is TGTGCCAGCAGCCAGTTGAACACCATATATTTT. Translation gives CASSQLNTIYF. The V call is TRBV28, the J call TRBJ1-3; D is ambiguous. With 6 bases removed from V and 7 bases from J, the gap between germline ends came to 7 bases. The CDR3 has 11 residues. Germline V gene data show CDR1 as MDHEN and CDR2 as SYDVKM.

This sequence joins TRBV3-1 (or the pseudogene TRBV3-2) and TRBJ2-7; TRBD2 matches at 7 bases. CDR1 LGHDT and CDR2 YNNKEL come from the germline V gene (reference sequence). The ends lost 0 bases at V and 9 bases at J; junction bases unmatched: 11. The length of the CDR3 is 15 residues. The CDR3 DNA follows: TGTGCCAGCAGCCAAGACCTAACTAAAGGCGGGAGGCAGTACTTC. Residues: CASSQDLTKGGRQYF.

This clone was counted a few times. This chain connects TRBV13 to TRBJ2-1; D is perhaps TRBD1 (5 bases). V lost 3 bases and J 6 bases, leaving 9 bases between the germline ends. Germline lookup yields CDR1 PRHDT and CDR2 FYEKMQ (reference sequence). The CDR3 loop spans 13 amino acids. The CDR3 nucleotides read TGTGCCAGCAGCTTCGACAGTGTCAATGAGCAGTTCTTC. Residues: CASSFDSVNEQFF.